These 32 T cell receptor beta chains originate from one sample sequenced in a study of T cell responses to AZD1222 COVID-19 vaccine. Clones were sequenced by immunoSEQ multiplex PCR, and TCRdb holds only the in-frame ones, with some missing. Of 160,000 or so clones listed, just over 90% are singletons. Specimen: peripheral blood, collected on day 0 of AZD1222 vaccination. The receptor set was obtained from an adult in good health.

This sequence joins TRBV2 and TRBJ2-7; D perhaps matches TRBD1 (6 bases). Germline values: CDR1 SNHLY, CDR2 FYNNEI. V shed 10 bases and J shed 0 bases, with 13 bases lying between them. The CDR3 loop spans 13 amino acids. The CDR3, as DNA: TGTGCCAATACTGACAGGAGCTCCTACGAGCAGTACTTC. It codes for CANTDRSSYEQYF.

The chain is built from TRBV7-2 and TRBJ2-5; D gene uncertain. The V and J ends lost 2 bases and 3 bases respectively, with 10 bases between them. There are 14 residues in the CDR3. Germline CDR1 and CDR2: SGHTA and FQGNSA. CDR3 nucleotide sequence: TGTGCCAGCAGCTTAAGTGCGGCAGAAGAGACCCAGTACTTC. This translates into CASSLSAAEETQYF.

The rearrangement links TRBV18 to TRBJ1-5, with 8 nucleotides matching TRBD1. CDR3 length equals 17 residues. V shed 3 bases and J 6 bases; nucleotides not matched to a gene: 13. The germline CDR1 and CDR2 sequences are KGHSH and LQKENI. CDR3 protein: CASSPSPRDRTGQPQHF. In nucleotides, the CDR3 is TGTGCCAGCTCACCTTCCCCCCGGGACAGGACAGGTCAGCCCCAGCATTTT.

This chain connects TRBV6-6 to TRBJ1-1, with D hard to call. V was pared by 4 bases and J by 1 base, with 13 bases between. CDR1 is MNHNY, CDR2 SVGAGI, per germline (reference sequence). CDR3 length equals 15 residues. CDR3 sequence reads: CASSSTVLGNTEAFF. The CDR3 coding sequence is TGTGCCAGCAGTTCTACAGTACTGGGGAACACTGAAGCTTTCTTT.

The V call is TRBV27, the J call TRBJ2-1; weak D call: TRBD2 (6 bases). The V gene lost 5 bases and the J gene lost 4 bases, with 18 bases spanning the gap. Germline values: CDR1 MNHEY, CDR2 SMNVEV (reference sequence). This CDR3 is built from 16 residues. The CDR3: CASSPLAWGDYNEQFF. The CDR3, as DNA: TGTGCCAGCAGTCCGCTAGCTTGGGGGGATTACAATGAGCAGTTCTTC.

As regards this clone: At one end the junction does not follow the germline gene, possibly because of a read error. The chain uses TRBV6-5 and TRBJ1-2; 9 bases match TRBD1. There are 14 residues in the CDR3. Looked up from germline, CDR1 is MNHEY and CDR2 is SVGAGI. The CDR3 region is CASSDSGTGRGYTF. The CDR3, as DNA: TGTGCCAGCAGTGACTCCGGGACAGGGAGAGGCTACACCTTC.

V gene TRBV18 combines with J gene TRBJ1-3; D not certain. Trimming shortened V by 3 bases and J by 4 bases, and 7 bases separated the two germline ends. The CDR3 is 13 residues long. Germline V gene data show CDR1 as KGHSH and CDR2 as LQKENI. The DNA of the CDR3 is TGTGCCAGCTCACCCGATGGAGGAAACACCATATATTTT. The encoded protein is CASSPDGGNTIYF.

The rearrangement uses TRBV4-3 and TRBJ1-5; TRBD1 aligns across 7 bases. J lost 0 bases, V lost 4 bases, and 3 bases had no gene match. Germline V lookup: CDR1 LGHNA, CDR2 YSLEER. The CDR3 sequence is 15 residues long. CDR3 bases: TGCGCCAGCAGCCGGGACAGCGATAGCAATCAGCCCCAGCATTTT. It specifies CASSRDSDSNQPQHF.

This sequence joins TRBV27 and TRBJ1-1; perhaps TRBD1 as D (5 bases). The CDR3 has 12 amino acids. Germline V lookup: CDR1 MNHEY, CDR2 SMNVEV (reference sequence). The V and J ends lost 6 bases and 1 base respectively, with 6 bases between them. The DNA for the CDR3 is TGTGCCAGCAGGGGGGGGAACACTGAAGCTTTCTTT. Residues: CASRGGNTEAFF.

V and J are TRBV27 and TRBJ1-2, with D unclear. Per the germline V gene, CDR1 is MNHEY and CDR2 is SMNVEV (reference sequence). The CDR3 has 17 residues. The V gene lost 3 bases and the J gene lost 4 bases, with 21 bases spanning the gap. CDR3 nucleotide sequence: TGTGCCAGCAGTTTCCACGGCACTCACCGGGAGTCCTATGGCTACACCTTC. This translates into CASSFHGTHRESYGYTF.

The chain employs TRBV4-2 and TRBJ2-1, with 8 bases identical to TRBD2. This CDR3 has 16 residues. Trimming cost V 3 bases and J 2 bases; bases outside gene matches: 6. CDR1 and CDR2 (germline): LGHNA, YNFKEQ. In nucleotides, the CDR3 is TGTGCCAGCAGCCACTTAGCGGGACCTCCCTACAATGAGCAGTTCTTC. Translated, it gives CASSHLAGPPYNEQFF.

The chain combines TRBV9 with TRBJ2-1; 9 bases line up with TRBD2. The V gene end was trimmed by 2 bases and the J gene end by 6 bases; junction bases not matched to a gene: 3. Germline-derived CDR1 and CDR2 are SGDLS and YYNGEE. The CDR3 is 14 amino acids. In DNA form, the CDR3 reads TGTGCCAGCAGCGTTAGCGGGAGAACCAATGAGCAGTTCTTC. It specifies CASSVSGRTNEQFF.

The V and J genes are TRBV7-2 and TRBJ1-2, with D possibly TRBD1 on 6 matching bases. This CDR3 comprises 15 residues. The germline V gene has CDR1 SGHTA and CDR2 FQGNSA. Trimming cost V 0 bases and J 6 bases, with 14 bases left between them. CDR3 sequence reads: CASSLARVGADGYTF. As DNA, the CDR3 is TGTGCCAGCAGCTTAGCGCGTGTGGGGGCGGATGGCTACACCTTC.

This chain joins TRBV28 and TRBJ1-2; TRBD1 might be the D (6 bases). The CDR3 spans 12 residues. Germline loops: CDR1 MDHEN, CDR2 SYDVKM. The germline V and J ends were trimmed by 5 bases and 6 bases, with 10 bases remaining between them. The CDR3 sequence: CASSPDRNGYTF. The CDR3 coding sequence is TGTGCCAGCAGTCCGGACAGAAATGGCTACACCTTC.

Here the CDR3 DNA reads TGTGCCAGCAGCCAAGGGAACCCTCCGGAGCAGTACTTC. Translated: CASSQGNPPEQYF. J is TRBJ2-7 and V is TRBV14; D remains unclear. From germline, CDR1 is SGHDN and CDR2 FVKESK. Trimming pared 1 base from V and 7 bases from J, leaving 11 bases between. CDR3 length equals 13 residues. The variable domain in full, completed from reference TRBV14 and TRBJ2-7, reads EAGVTQFPSHSVIEKGQTVTLRCDPISGHDNLYWYRRVMGKEIKFLLHFVKESKQDESGMPNNRFLAERTGGTYSTLKVQPAELEDSGVYFCASSQGNPPEQYFGPGTRLTVT.

V is TRBV28 and J is TRBJ1-4; a possible D gene is TRBD1 (6 bases). The CDR3 length is 14 residues. Germline assignment: CDR1 MDHEN and CDR2 SYDVKM. V dropped 10 bases and J dropped 7 bases, with 19 bases sitting between them. The CDR3 DNA reads as TGTGCCACCTCGGGAGCTTGGGGGCTTGAAAAACTGTTTTTT. Translating it yields CATSGAWGLEKLFF.

This clone was seen a handful of times. The chain couples TRBV9 to TRBJ2-7; D is uncertain. In germline, CDR1 is SGDLS, CDR2 YYNGEE. The CDR3 loop spans 15 amino acids. Trimming took 4 bases from V and 7 from J, leaving 21 bases between them. CDR3 in amino acids: CASSPSPAAGGEQYF. DNA of the CDR3: TGTGCCAGCAGCCCGTCACCAGCCGCTGGTGGGGAGCAGTACTTC.

In the case of this clone: At one of its ends the junction is not consistent with the germline gene, which may arise from a read error. The V call is TRBV6-6, the J call TRBJ1-2, with 7 bases that match TRBD1. CDR1 MNHNY and CDR2 SVGAGI come from the germline V gene (reference sequence). The CDR3 runs to 12 residues. This chain's CDR3 is CASRLYRTGTVF. The DNA for the CDR3 is TGTGCCAGCAGGCTCTACCGGACGGGGACAGTGTTC.

Written as DNA, the CDR3 is TGTGCCAGCAGTAACTTAAGGACGGTTGGCTACACCTTC. It encodes CASSNLRTVGYTF. J is TRBJ1-2 and V is TRBV11-2; the D is unclear. There are 13 residues in the CDR3. V dropped 6 bases and J dropped 7 bases, with 15 bases sitting between them. The V gene's germline CDR1 is SGHAT and CDR2 FQNNGV. The full variable domain, completed using reference TRBV11-2 and TRBJ1-2, is EAGVAQSPRYKIIEKRQSVAFWCNPISGHATLYWYQQILGQGPKLLIQFQNNGVVDDSQLPKDRFSAERLKGVDSTLKIQPAKLEDSAVYLCASSNLRTVGYTFGSGTRLTVV.

J is TRBJ2-2 and V is TRBV5-1; 8 bases align to TRBD1. Looked up from germline, CDR1 is SGHRS and CDR2 is YFSETQ. J lost 2 bases, V lost 3 bases, and 9 bases had no gene match. CDR3 length: 17 residues. Here the CDR3 DNA reads TGCGCCAGCAGCTACTCCGGGACAGGATTTAACACCGGGGAGCTGTTTTTT. It codes for CASSYSGTGFNTGELFF.

The rearrangement uses TRBV29-1 and TRBJ1-1; D uncertain. V lost 7 bases and J 1 base, leaving 16 bases between the germline ends. Germline V gene lookup returns CDR1 SQVTM and CDR2 ANQGSEA. The CDR3 totals 14 residues. This CDR3 reads CSARDLMGNTEAFF. CDR3 DNA sequence: TGCAGCGCCCGGGATCTAATGGGGAACACTGAAGCTTTCTTT. The entire variable domain, with the rest obtained from reference TRBV29-1 and TRBJ1-1, is as follows: SAVISQKPSRDICQRGTSLTIQCQVDSQVTMMFWYRQQPGQSLTLIATANQGSEATYESGFVIDKFPISRPNLTFSTLTVSNMSPEDSSIYLCSARDLMGNTEAFFGQGTRLTVV.

This clone was recorded once. The chain links TRBV15 to TRBJ1-2; 7 nucleotides line up with TRBD1. Germline loops: CDR1 LNHNV, CDR2 YYDKDF (reference sequence). J lost 1 base, V lost 0 bases, and 5 bases had no gene match. The CDR3 length is 16 residues. This CDR3 is CATSRDQDRSNYGYTF. The CDR3 DNA follows: TGTGCCACCAGCAGAGATCAGGACAGGAGTAACTATGGCTACACCTTC. Full variable domain (remainder filled in from reference TRBV15 and TRBJ1-2): DAMVIQNPRYQVTQFGKPVTLSCSQTLNHNVMYWYQQKSSQAPKLLFHYYDKDFNNEADTPDNFQSRRPNTSFCFLDIRSPGLGDTAMYLCATSRDQDRSNYGYTFGSGTRLTVV.

The rearrangement links TRBV3-1 (or the pseudogene TRBV3-2) to TRBJ2-7; maybe TRBD2 (5 bases). Trimming took 1 base from V and 2 from J, leaving 9 bases between them. CDR1 is LGHDT and CDR2 is YNNKEL in the germline V gene (reference sequence). The CDR3 contains 14 residues. The CDR3 DNA sequence: TGTGCCAGCAGCCAAGTCGGACTCCCCTACGAGCAGTACTTC. Its protein product is CASSQVGLPYEQYF.

This clone was seen a handful of times. The chain uses TRBV18 and TRBJ1-1; TRBD1 might be the D (5 bases). The CDR3 totals 13 residues. The germline V gene encodes CDR1 KGHSH and CDR2 LQKENI. V was pared by 3 bases and J by 6 bases, with 11 bases between. The CDR3, as DNA: TGTGCCAGCTCACCGCAGGGAGGCGCTGAAGCTTTCTTT. Translation: CASSPQGGAEAFF.

The chain recombines TRBV11-2 with TRBJ2-7; unclear D gene. The CDR3 runs 13 residues. The V gene's germline CDR1 is SGHAT and CDR2 FQNNGV. The V gene lost 6 bases and the J gene lost 0 bases, with 9 bases spanning the gap. CDR3 region: CASRKVSSYEQYF. In DNA form, the CDR3 reads TGTGCCAGCAGGAAGGTGAGCTCCTACGAGCAGTACTTC.

This rearrangement joins TRBV9 to TRBJ1-5; D gene ambiguous. With 2 bases removed from V and 2 bases from J, the gap between germline ends came to 11 bases. The CDR3 runs 15 residues. CDR1 and CDR2 (germline): SGDLS, YYNGEE. This chain's CDR3 is CASSVGHDGNQPQHF. DNA of the CDR3: TGTGCCAGCAGCGTCGGGCACGACGGCAATCAGCCCCAGCATTTT.

The chain carries TRBV4-1 and TRBJ1-5; D gene ambiguous. Per the germline V gene, CDR1 is MGHRA and CDR2 is YSYEKL. V dropped 1 base and J dropped 2 bases, with 15 bases sitting between them. The CDR3 consists of 17 residues. CDR3: CASSQGFWILGNQPQHF. DNA of the CDR3: TGCGCCAGCAGCCAAGGATTTTGGATCCTAGGCAATCAGCCCCAGCATTTT.

CDR3 sequence: CASRPGQGQETQYF. The DNA for the CDR3 is TGTGCCAGCAGACCCGGACAGGGTCAAGAGACCCAGTACTTC. The J gene is TRBJ2-5, the V gene TRBV7-9; 8 bases match TRBD1. The CDR3 contains 14 residues. V was pared by 6 bases and J by 2 bases, with 5 bases of the junction left unmatched. Per germline, CDR1 SEHNR and CDR2 FQNEAQ (reference sequence).

The table lists this clone with a count of one. V and J are TRBV13 and TRBJ2-3, with D tentatively TRBD1 (6 bases). V dropped 5 bases and J dropped 1 base, with 19 bases sitting between them. The CDR3 sequence is 17 residues long. The germline V gene encodes CDR1 PRHDT and CDR2 FYEKMQ (reference sequence). CDR3 nucleotide sequence: TGTGCCAGCAGCGCACAGTCGTTTTGGACAGGCACAGATACGCAGTATTTT. Its protein product is CASSAQSFWTGTDTQYF.

On this clone itself: A junction boundary mismatches the germline segment, possibly from a read error. This chain uses TRBV27 with TRBJ1-4; TRBD1 matches at 12 bases. The CDR3 is 15 amino acids. Per the germline V gene, CDR1 is MNHEY and CDR2 is SMNVEV (reference sequence). CDR3 residues: CTSSWGQGASEKLFF. CDR3 DNA: TGTACCAGCAGCTGGGGACAGGGGGCCTCTGAAAAACTGTTTTTT. Drawing the rest from reference TRBV27 and TRBJ1-4, the complete variable domain is EAQVTQNPRYLITVTGKKLTVTCSQNMNHEYMSWYRQDPGLGLRQIYYSMNVEVTDKGDVPEGYKVSRKEKRNFPLILESPSPNQTSLYFCTSSWGQGASEKLFFGSGTQLSVL.

The gene calls are TRBV6-5 and TRBJ2-1, with D possibly TRBD2 on 6 matching bases. CDR3 length: 14 amino acids. Trimming removed 0 bases from V and 8 bases from J, with 11 bases in between. Germline V gene sequence: CDR1 MNHEY, CDR2 SVGAGI. The CDR3 sequence is CASSYSLGGYEQFF. In DNA form, the CDR3 reads TGTGCCAGCAGTTACTCTTTGGGGGGATATGAGCAGTTCTTC.

This chain joins TRBV7-2 and TRBJ1-4; the D is unclear. Germline CDR1 is SGHTA and CDR2 is FQGNSA. The CDR3 has 15 residues. Trimming removed 1 base at V and 4 bases at J, with 10 bases between. CDR3 coding DNA: TGTGCCAGCAGCTTAGGCAGAAACGATAATGAAAAACTGTTTTTT. Protein sequence: CASSLGRNDNEKLFF.